This is a list of T cell receptor beta chains from one sample in a study of PD-L1 blockade in urothelial cancer. This table comes from immunoSEQ multiplex PCR, and its TCRdb copy is limited to in-frame clones, with some not included. The sample has about 100,000 clones; approximately 86% are singletons. The sequences come from PBMCs, collected around atezolizumab (anti-PD-L1) treatment. Receptor source: a man aged 50 to 59 with urothelial cancer. Each CDR3 is given with its conserved first and last residue. The D gene is left open where the match is weak. The size field is filled for only some rows; it gives once, few, many or a size class.

V gene	J gene	clone size	D gene	CDR3 DNA	CDR3 protein
TRBV27	TRBJ2-3	once	.	TGTGCCAGCAGTCGCAGGGGTCCAGGCACAGATACGCAGTATTTT	CASSRRGPGTDTQYF
TRBV6-1	TRBJ1-3	.	TRBD1	TGTGCCAGCAGTCGGGGACAGGGCAGCGGAAACACCATATATTTT	CASSRGQGSGNTIYF
TRBV6-1	TRBJ2-1	.	TRBD1	TGTGCCAGCAGTGCGACAGGGGTCAATGAGCAGTTCTTC	CASSATGVNEQFF
TRBV28	TRBJ1-2	.	TRBD1	TGTGCCAGCAGTTTTGGGACAGGGGTCGCTGGCTACACCTTC	CASSFGTGVAGYTF
TRBV5-6	TRBJ1-2	few	TRBD1	TGTGCCAGCAGCGGGGACAGGGAGGGCTATGGCTACACCTTC	CASSGDREGYGYTF
TRBV5-1	TRBJ1-1	.	.	TGCGCCAGCAGCTGGGGAGGGGGGAAGACTGAAGCTTTCTTT	CASSWGGGKTEAFF
TRBV5-6	TRBJ2-7	.	TRBD2	TGTGCCAGCAGCAGGACTAGCGCGAACCCCTACGAGCAGTACTTC	CASSRTSANPYEQYF
TRBV2	TRBJ2-7	.	TRBD1	TGTGCCAGCGGAAGGCCGGGACAGCTAGCCTACGAGCAGTACTTC	CASGRPGQLAYEQYF
TRBV6-6	TRBJ2-7	.	.	TGTGCCAGCAGTTACTCGGGCTACAACTACGAGCAGTACTTC	CASSYSGYNYEQYF
TRBV15	TRBJ2-4	.	TRBD1	TGTGCCACCAGCAGAGGACAGGGGAGCTCCAAAAACATTCAGTACTTC	CATSRGQGSSKNIQYF
TRBV4-2	TRBJ2-2	few	.	TGTGCCAGCAGCCTAAACCCGGGACTGAACACCGGGGAGCTGTTTTTT	CASSLNPGLNTGELFF
TRBV7-3	TRBJ2-7	once	TRBD2	TGTGCCAGCAGCACTAGCGGGAGCCACTACGAGCAGTACTTC	CASSTSGSHYEQYF
TRBV30	TRBJ2-1	.	.	TGTGCCTGGAATCGCGGGGTGGAGGTGGATGATGAGCAGTTCTTC	CAWNRGVEVDDEQFF
TRBV2	TRBJ2-2	.	TRBD2	TGTGCCAGCAGTTATATAGCGGGAGAAGTGGAGCTGTTTTTT	CASSYIAGEVELFF
TRBV7-9	TRBJ2-1	.	.	TGTGCCAGCAGCTTAGACGGCGGTTCGCAGTTCTTC	CASSLDGGSQFF
TRBV5-5	TRBJ1-2	.	.	TGTGCCAGCAGCTTGGACAAAACCTATGGCTACACCTTC	CASSLDKTYGYTF
TRBV7-6	TRBJ1-2	few	.	TGTGCCAGCAGCACAGGGTATCAGGATGGCTACACCTTC	CASSTGYQDGYTF
TRBV5-1	TRBJ2-2	once	TRBD2	TGCGCCAGCAGCGATCCCAAGACTAGCGGGAGCAGCACCGGGGAGCTGTTTTTT	CASSDPKTSGSSTGELFF
TRBV5-1	TRBJ2-5	.	TRBD1	TGCGCCAGCAGCTTGGGAGGACAGGGCTTTGGGGAGACCCAGTACTTC	CASSLGGQGFGETQYF
TRBV14	TRBJ2-1	.	.	TGTGCCAGCAGCCAAGAAAGGGGCAATGAGCAGTTCTTC	CASSQERGNEQFF
TRBV7-9	TRBJ2-3	.	.	TGTGCCAGCAGCTTAAATTCTCCGTGGGGTACGGGAACAGATACGCAGTATTTT	CASSLNSPWGTGTDTQYF
TRBV29-1	TRBJ1-1	.	.	TGCAGCGTTACAGGGACCACTGAAGCTTTCTTT	CSVTGTTEAFF
TRBV30	TRBJ1-2	.	TRBD1	TGTGCCTGGAGTAGAGGACAGGGGGATAATGGCTACACCTTC	CAWSRGQGDNGYTF
TRBV7-2	TRBJ2-1	once	TRBD1	TGTGCCAGCAGCAATAGGGGGCGCGATGAGCAGTTCTTC	CASSNRGRDEQFF
TRBV18	TRBJ1-3	once	.	TGTGCCAGCTCCCCTGGGGCAGACTCTGGAAACACCATATATTTT	CASSPGADSGNTIYF
TRBV21-1	TRBJ2-1	.	.	TGTGCCAGCAGCAAAGGGTGTGGGACTGGGGAGAATGAGCAGTTCTTC	CASSKGCGTGENEQFF
TRBV18	TRBJ1-4	.	TRBD1	TGTGCCAGCTCACAGGGACAGGGGAATGAAAAACTGTTTTTT	CASSQGQGNEKLFF
TRBV7-9	TRBJ1-4	.	.	TGTGCCAGCAGCTCCGGCGTTTGGGGGCGCGAGACTAATGAAAAACTGTTTTTT	CASSSGVWGRETNEKLFF
TRBV5-1	TRBJ2-1	few	TRBD2	TGCGCCAGCAGCCCGACCGGGACTAGTGTTTTTACTGAGCAGTTCTTC	CASSPTGTSVFTEQFF
TRBV4-1	TRBJ2-3	.	TRBD2	TGCGCCAGCAGCCCCGGTGGAGCGGGGGGAGCCGGAGATACGCAGTATTTT	CASSPGGAGGAGDTQYF
TRBV30	TRBJ1-5	.	.	TGTGCCTGGAGTTGGGGAGGCAATCAGCCCCAGCATTTT	CAWSWGGNQPQHF
TRBV5-6	TRBJ2-7	.	.	TGTGCCAGCAGCCCGGGGGACGGACGCTACGAGCAGTACTTC	CASSPGDGRYEQYF
TRBV29-1	TRBJ1-1	.	.	TGCAGCGTTGAAGTCTCATTGAGGGTTGAAGCTTTCTTT	CSVEVSLRVEAFF
TRBV6-6	TRBJ1-4	.	.	TGTGCCAGCAGTTACGCCTTGGGCACTAATGAAAAACTGTTTTTT	CASSYALGTNEKLFF
TRBV28	TRBJ2-7	.	.	TGTGCCAGCAGCCCTGGTGGGAGTATCCACGAGCAGTACTTC	CASSPGGSIHEQYF
TRBV4-1	TRBJ1-4	.	TRBD1	TGCGCCAGCAGCCAACGCACAGGGGCGGCTGAAAAACTGTTTTTT	CASSQRTGAAEKLFF
TRBV7-2	TRBJ2-5	.	.	TGTGCCAGCAGCTTGGTCCGGGTGGAGACCCAGTACTTC	CASSLVRVETQYF
TRBV28	TRBJ2-3	.	TRBD2	TGTGCCAGCAGTTTAGCGGGAGTGGGAGATACGCAGTATTTT	CASSLAGVGDTQYF
TRBV30	TRBJ2-7	many	TRBD2	TGTGCCTGGAGTGGAACCGGGACTAGAGGCTCCTACGAGCAGTACTTC	CAWSGTGTRGSYEQYF
TRBV18	TRBJ1-4	.	TRBD1	TGTGCCAGCTCGCCAGCGTATGGAGGGACAGGGGACCGAGAAAAACTGTTTTTT	CASSPAYGGTGDREKLFF
TRBV20-1	TRBJ1-1	.	.	TGCAGTGCTAGAGACCTAAGCGGGGCTTTCTTT	CSARDLSGAFF
TRBV30	TRBJ1-4	.	.	TGTGCCTGGAGTGTTCGAGGTGAAAAACTGTTTTTT	CAWSVRGEKLFF
TRBV6-1	TRBJ2-6	.	.	TGTGCCAGCAGTAACATGCACTCTGGGGCCAACGTCCTGACTTTC	CASSNMHSGANVLTF
TRBV7-2	TRBJ2-6	.	.	TGTGCCAGCAGACAGAGCTCGGGGGTGGCTGGGGCCAACGTCCTGACTTTC	CASRQSSGVAGANVLTF
TRBV27	TRBJ2-1	few	.	TGTGCCAGCAGTTTCAGGGCGGGGAATTACAATGAGCAGTTCTTC	CASSFRAGNYNEQFF
TRBV9	TRBJ2-1	.	.	TGTGCCAGCAGCGTGAGGGAGTTCTCCTACAATGAGCAGTTCTTC	CASSVREFSYNEQFF
TRBV19	TRBJ1-5	.	.	TGTGCCAGTAGTATTTACGGTAGCAATCAGCCCCAGCATTTT	CASSIYGSNQPQHF
TRBV10-3	TRBJ2-7	.	TRBD1	TGTGCCATCAGTGAGGGACAGGCTTTCTACGAGCAGTACTTC	CAISEGQAFYEQYF
TRBV4-2	TRBJ2-2	.	TRBD2	TGTGCCAGCAGCCGGCCTCGAGGTAGCGGGACCGGGGAGCTGTTTTTT	CASSRPRGSGTGELFF
TRBV7-2	TRBJ1-1	.	.	TGTGCCAGCAGCACCGACAGTTACACTGAAGCTTTCTTT	CASSTDSYTEAFF
TRBV19	TRBJ1-1	.	.	TGTGCCAGTAGTGTAGGCAGTTTGAACACTGAAGCTTTCTTT	CASSVGSLNTEAFF
TRBV6-6	TRBJ2-5	.	.	TGTGCCAGCAGTTACCTGGGGAGGTCACAAGAGACCCAGTACTTC	CASSYLGRSQETQYF
TRBV27	TRBJ2-5	.	TRBD2	TGTGCCAGCAGTCAGGGACTAGTGGGGCAAGAGACCCAGTACTTC	CASSQGLVGQETQYF
TRBV6-5	TRBJ1-3	.	.	TGTGCCAGCAGTTTCGGGACACCGAGCTCTGGAAACACCATATATTTT	CASSFGTPSSGNTIYF
TRBV19	TRBJ1-3	.	.	TGTGCCAGTAGTAGCAGGCCACTGTTTGGAAACACCATATATTTT	CASSSRPLFGNTIYF
TRBV7-9	TRBJ2-3	.	.	TGTGCCAGCAGCTTAGGACTTACATTTACTAGCACAGATACGCAGTATTTT	CASSLGLTFTSTDTQYF
TRBV6-5	TRBJ2-1	.	TRBD2	TGTGCCAGCAGTTCTTGGACTAGCGGGAGGTATGAGCAGTTCTTC	CASSSWTSGRYEQFF
TRBV28	TRBJ1-2	.	TRBD1	TGTGCCAGCAGCCGGGGACAGGGGGTTACCTTC	CASSRGQGVTF
TRBV30	TRBJ1-3	.	.	TGTGCCTGGAAATTCAGCTCTGGAAACACCATATATTTT	CAWKFSSGNTIYF